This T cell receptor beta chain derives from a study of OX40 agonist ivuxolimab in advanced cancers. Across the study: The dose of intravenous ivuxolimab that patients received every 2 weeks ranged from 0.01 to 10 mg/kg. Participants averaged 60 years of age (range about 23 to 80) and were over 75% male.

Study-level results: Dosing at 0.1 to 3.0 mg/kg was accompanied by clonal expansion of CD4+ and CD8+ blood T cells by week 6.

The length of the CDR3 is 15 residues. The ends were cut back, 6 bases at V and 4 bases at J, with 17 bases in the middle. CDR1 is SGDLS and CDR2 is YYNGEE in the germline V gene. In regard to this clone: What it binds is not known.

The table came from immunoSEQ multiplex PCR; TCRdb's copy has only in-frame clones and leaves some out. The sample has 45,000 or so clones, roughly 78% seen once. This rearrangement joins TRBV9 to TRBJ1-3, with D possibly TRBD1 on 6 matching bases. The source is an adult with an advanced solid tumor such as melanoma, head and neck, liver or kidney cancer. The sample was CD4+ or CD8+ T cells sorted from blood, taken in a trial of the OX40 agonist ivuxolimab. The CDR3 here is CASTGGQLAGNTIYF. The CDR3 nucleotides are TGTGCCAGCACTGGGGGGCAGTTGGCGGGAAACACCATATATTTT.